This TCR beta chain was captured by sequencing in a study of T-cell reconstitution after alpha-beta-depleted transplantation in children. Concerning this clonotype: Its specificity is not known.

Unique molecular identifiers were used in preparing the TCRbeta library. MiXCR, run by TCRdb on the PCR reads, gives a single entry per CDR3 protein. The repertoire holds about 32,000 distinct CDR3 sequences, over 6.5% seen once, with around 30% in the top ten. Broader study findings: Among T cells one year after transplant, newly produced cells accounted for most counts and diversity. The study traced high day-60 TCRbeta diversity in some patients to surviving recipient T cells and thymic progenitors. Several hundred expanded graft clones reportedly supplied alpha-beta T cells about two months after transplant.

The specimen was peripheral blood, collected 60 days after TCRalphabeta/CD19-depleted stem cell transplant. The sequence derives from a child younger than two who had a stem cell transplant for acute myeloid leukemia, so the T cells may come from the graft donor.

The CDR3 DNA is TGCAGTGCCCAGGAGGCCAATCAGCCCCAGCATTTT. Translating it yields CSAQEANQPQHF. The rearrangement joins TRBV20-1 to TRBJ1-5; D is unresolved. With 6 bases removed from V and 3 bases from J, the gap between germline ends came to 9 bases. Germline CDR1 and CDR2: DFQATT and SNEGSKA (reference sequence). The CDR3 totals 12 residues.